These 29 T cell receptor beta chains share one sample of origin, sequenced in a study of shared clonotypes between healthy human individuals. Libraries were prepared by immunoSEQ multiplex PCR; TCRdb keeps only in-frame clonotypes and omits some of them. In the table there are about 1.5 million clones, 98% of which are singletons. The sample taken for sequencing was naive CD4+ T cells sorted from blood. Subset of the sample: CD45RA+ positively selected. These receptors came from a man aged 25 to 45 in good health.

This clone occurred once. The chain couples TRBV5-8 to TRBJ2-7; perhaps TRBD1 as D (6 bases). The CDR3 has 16 residues. Germline V gives CDR1 SGHTS, CDR2 YDEGEE. The ends were cut back, 4 bases at V and 1 base at J, with 18 bases in the middle. CDR3: CASSILLRQGSYEQYF. CDR3 bases: TGTGCCAGCAGCATCCTTTTACGGCAGGGGTCCTACGAGCAGTACTTC. Based on the CDR3 plus reference TRBV5-8 and TRBJ2-7, the full variable domain is EAGVTQSPTHLIKTRGQQATLRCSPISGHTSVYWYQQALGLGLQFLLWYDEGEERNRGNFPPRFSGRQFPNYSSELNVNALELEDSALYLCASSILLRQGSYEQYFGPGTRLTVT.

CDR3 sequence reads: CASSQEIRTNTGELFF. For the CDR3, the DNA is TGTGCCAGCAGCCAAGAGATAAGAACGAACACCGGGGAGCTGTTTTTT. The chain combines TRBV4-2 with TRBJ2-2; D remains unclear. Germline V gene sequence: CDR1 LGHNA, CDR2 YNFKEQ. Trimming took 0 bases from V and 0 from J, leaving 8 bases between them. The CDR3 has 16 amino acids.

This sequence joins TRBV6-1 and TRBJ1-5; D not resolved. CDR3 length: 13 amino acids. V lost 3 bases, J lost 7 bases, and 10 bases lay in between. CDR1 is MNHNS, CDR2 SASEGT, per germline. CDR3 sequence: CASSEGIRQPQHF. The DNA for the CDR3 is TGTGCCAGCAGTGAGGGGATTAGGCAGCCCCAGCATTTT.

This chain uses TRBV29-1 with TRBJ2-6; D possibly corresponds to TRBD2 (5 bases). Germline-derived CDR1 and CDR2 are SQVTM and ANQGSEA. This CDR3 spans 19 amino acids. Deletions cut 4 bases from V and 0 bases from J, with 22 bases between. CDR3 sequence: CSVVLDPGKILSGANVLTF. CDR3 nucleotide sequence: TGCAGCGTTGTTCTGGATCCGGGAAAGATTCTCTCTGGGGCCAACGTCCTGACTTTC.

Of note for this clone: Other DNA sequences in this specimen translate into the identical CDR3. The chain couples TRBV18 to TRBJ2-7, with TRBD1 identical over 9 bases. Germline V gene sequence: CDR1 KGHSH, CDR2 LQKENI. This CDR3 region has 14 residues. The V segment lost 2 bases and the J segment 2 bases; nucleotides outside the gene matches: 1. The CDR3 loop is CASSPGTGTYEQYF. CDR3 bases: TGTGCCAGCTCACCAGGGACAGGGACCTACGAGCAGTACTTC.

This chain uses TRBV5-1 with TRBJ2-1, with 13 bases identical to TRBD2. Germline CDR1 reads SGHRS; CDR2 reads YFSETQ. The CDR3 loop spans 15 amino acids. V gave up 4 bases and J gave up 9 bases; unmatched junction bases: 7. The CDR3 DNA reads TGCGCCAGCAGCCCCGGACTAGCGGGGGACGCTGAGCAGTTCTTC. This sequence encodes CASSPGLAGDAEQFF.

V and J are TRBV11-2 and TRBJ1-2; D call uncertain. Germline V gives CDR1 SGHAT, CDR2 FQNNGV. This CDR3 is built from 13 residues. Trimming shortened V by 2 bases and J by 8 bases, and 12 bases separated the two germline ends. As DNA, the CDR3 is TGTGCCAGCAGCTTACTCCTTTTTAGGGGCTACACCTTC. Translated: CASSLLLFRGYTF.

The J gene is TRBJ1-2, the V gene TRBV5-4; D not resolved. Germline V gives CDR1 SGHNT, CDR2 YYREEE (reference sequence). The ends were cut back, 0 bases at V and 2 bases at J, with 8 bases in the middle. The CDR3 sequence is 14 residues long. The CDR3 here is CASSLAGQNYGYTF. CDR3 nucleotide sequence: TGTGCCAGCAGCTTGGCGGGTCAGAACTATGGCTACACCTTC.

The chain recombines TRBV28 with TRBJ1-2; perhaps TRBD1 as D (6 bases). The V and J ends lost 6 bases and 6 bases respectively, with 11 bases between them. This CDR3 spans 12 amino acids. CDR1 and CDR2 from the germline V gene are MDHEN and SYDVKM. The CDR3 spells CASSNHRDGYTF. The DNA of the CDR3 is TGTGCCAGCAGCAACCACAGGGATGGCTACACCTTC.

The chain employs TRBV5-1 and TRBJ1-3, with D tentatively TRBD1 (6 bases). The CDR3 has 14 residues. Trimming removed 4 bases from V and 2 bases from J, with 10 bases in between. Germline values: CDR1 SGHRS, CDR2 YFSETQ. Written as DNA, the CDR3 is TGCGCCAGCAGCACCACAGGGACTGGAAACACCATATATTTT. This codes for CASSTTGTGNTIYF.

The chain links TRBV11-3 to TRBJ1-1; unclear D gene. Germline V gene lookup returns CDR1 SGHNT and CDR2 YENEEA. The CDR3 is 15 amino acids. The V gene lost 8 bases and the J gene lost 7 bases, with 23 bases spanning the gap. The CDR3 bases are TGTGCCAGCGGATCCTCTACCCAAGATAGAGGTGAAGCTTTCTTT. It codes for CASGSSTQDRGEAFF.

The chain recombines TRBV29-1 with TRBJ2-7; perhaps TRBD2 as D (5 bases). Trimming removed 5 bases from V and 0 bases from J, with 11 bases in between. This CDR3 comprises 13 residues. CDR1 and CDR2 from the germline V gene are SQVTM and ANQGSEA. CDR3 protein: CSVLIRDSYEQYF. The DNA of the CDR3 is TGCAGCGTTTTAATTCGGGACTCCTACGAGCAGTACTTC.

The chain links TRBV29-1 to TRBJ2-1; 10 nucleotides agree with TRBD2. The CDR3 extends over 12 amino acids. Germline CDR1 SQVTM, CDR2 ANQGSEA. J lost 6 bases, V lost 8 bases, and 4 bases had no gene match. CDR3 sequence: CSPRTSGNEQFF. The CDR3 bases are TGCAGCCCGAGGACTAGCGGCAATGAGCAGTTCTTC.

The chain links TRBV5-1 to TRBJ2-1; 10 positions match TRBD2. The CDR3 has 15 residues. The ends lost 4 bases at V and 10 bases at J; junction bases unmatched: 11. The germline CDR1 and CDR2 sequences are SGHRS and YFSETQ. CDR3 DNA sequence: TGCGCCAGCAGCCTGGAGGGACTAGCGTCGAAGGAGCAGTTCTTC. This sequence encodes CASSLEGLASKEQFF.

The chain combines TRBV9 with TRBJ2-6; D might be TRBD1 (7 bases). V lost 3 bases and J 3 bases, leaving 16 bases between the germline ends. Germline assignment: CDR1 SGDLS and CDR2 YYNGEE. There are 17 residues in the CDR3. For the CDR3, the DNA is TGTGCCAGCAGCGCCAACGCAGGGGGGTATGGGGCCAACGTCCTGACTTTC. Encoded protein: CASSANAGGYGANVLTF. The full variable domain, rest sourced from reference TRBV9 and TRBJ2-6, is DSGVTQTPKHLITATGQRVTLRCSPRSGDLSVYWYQQSLDQGLQFLIQYYNGEERAKGNILERFSAQQFPDLHSELNLSSLELGDSALYFCASSANAGGYGANVLTFGAGSRLTVL.

The chain employs TRBV10-3 and TRBJ2-1; D is undetermined. Germline V gene data show CDR1 as ENHRY and CDR2 as SYGVKD. The CDR3 runs to 17 residues. Trimming cost V 3 bases and J 4 bases, with 19 bases left between them. CDR3 protein: CAISEQEPGRRYNEQFF. The CDR3 DNA reads as TGTGCCATCAGTGAACAAGAACCGGGCCGCAGATACAATGAGCAGTTCTTC.

The chain recombines TRBV10-3 with TRBJ2-5; D is unresolved. The germline V gene has CDR1 ENHRY and CDR2 SYGVKD. The CDR3 loop spans 13 amino acids. Trimming took off 2 bases at V and 1 base at J, with 5 bases between the two ends. CDR3 in amino acids: CAISERSQETQYF. In DNA form, the CDR3 reads TGTGCCATCAGTGAGCGGTCCCAAGAGACCCAGTACTTC.

This chain joins TRBV9 and TRBJ2-6; TRBD1 or TRBD2 may be the D gene (5 bases each). This CDR3 has 18 amino acids. Germline assignment: CDR1 SGDLS and CDR2 YYNGEE. Trimming left V 3 bases short and J 0 bases short, with 16 bases between. As DNA, the CDR3 is TGTGCCAGCAGCGGAATCAGGGACCTAAACTCTGGGGCCAACGTCCTGACTTTC. This codes for CASSGIRDLNSGANVLTF.

The chain links TRBV4-1 to TRBJ2-7; no definite D call. The CDR3 loop spans 15 amino acids. V lost 1 base, J lost 1 base, and 11 bases lay in between. From germline, CDR1 is MGHRA and CDR2 YSYEKL. The CDR3 loop reads CASSQVGLPSYEQYF. The CDR3 nucleotides are TGCGCCAGCAGCCAAGTTGGCTTACCATCCTACGAGCAGTACTTC.

The chain couples TRBV28 to TRBJ2-7; TRBD1 agrees at 7 bases. The germline CDR1 and CDR2 sequences are MDHEN and SYDVKM. This CDR3 contains 14 residues. With V trimmed by 5 bases and J by 5 bases, 9 bases remained unmatched. The CDR3 loop reads CASSTTGSPHEQYF. CDR3 bases: TGTGCCAGCAGTACGACAGGGTCTCCCCACGAGCAGTACTTC.

The V gene is TRBV5-6, the J gene TRBJ1-3; possible D gene TRBD1, 6 bases. Germline values: CDR1 SGHDT, CDR2 YYEEEE. The V end was cut by 1 base, the J end by 8 bases, with 10 bases between. The CDR3 sequence is 13 residues long. For the CDR3, the DNA is TGTGCCAGCAGCTTGACAGGGATCGACACCATATATTTT. It codes for CASSLTGIDTIYF.

The chain couples TRBV30 to TRBJ2-2; 8 bases map to TRBD1. After removal of 8 bases from V and 4 bases from J, the junction contained 6 bases not matched to a gene. The CDR3 sequence is 13 residues long. CDR1 and CDR2 from the germline V gene are GTSNPN and SVGIG (reference sequence). As DNA, the CDR3 is TGTGCCGGTGGACAGGGCGCCACCGGGGAGCTGTTTTTT. This sequence encodes CAGGQGATGELFF.

The chain couples TRBV11-2 to TRBJ2-4, with 8 bases that match TRBD2. V gave up 0 bases and J gave up 11 bases; unmatched junction bases: 12. The germline CDR1 and CDR2 sequences are SGHAT and FQNNGV. The length of the CDR3 is 16 residues. CDR3 region: CASSLERGAPRYFQYF. The DNA for the CDR3 is TGTGCCAGCAGCTTAGAGCGGGGGGCCCCTAGGTATTTTCAGTACTTC.

This sequence joins TRBV7-2 and TRBJ2-7; D not certain. The CDR3 extends over 15 amino acids. Germline values: CDR1 SGHTA, CDR2 FQGNSA. The germline V and J ends were trimmed by 2 bases and 3 bases, with 14 bases remaining between them. DNA for the CDR3: TGTGCCAGCAGCTTAATCAGTAGACTTAGCTACGAGCAGTACTTC. It is translated as CASSLISRLSYEQYF.

V and J are TRBV7-8 and TRBJ2-7; TRBD2 agrees at 8 bases. The CDR3 contains 14 residues. Trimming took 2 bases from V and 2 from J; bases not matched to a gene: 2. The germline V gene has CDR1 SGHVS and CDR2 FQNEAQ. The CDR3 sequence is CASSLLAGTYEQYF. The DNA of the CDR3 is TGTGCCAGCAGCTTACTAGCGGGCACCTACGAGCAGTACTTC.

This chain links TRBV29-1 with TRBJ2-3; a possible D gene is TRBD2 (6 bases). Trimming took off 5 bases at V and 4 bases at J, with 10 bases between the two ends. The germline V gene has CDR1 SQVTM and CDR2 ANQGSEA. The CDR3 consists of 12 residues. The CDR3 region is CSVQGGSDTQYF. The DNA for the CDR3 is TGCAGCGTTCAGGGAGGTTCAGATACGCAGTATTTT.

The CDR3 loop is CASTKLSAGANVLTF. For the CDR3, the DNA is TGTGCCAGCACCAAGTTGAGCGCTGGGGCCAACGTCCTGACTTTC. The chain combines TRBV27 with TRBJ2-6; D is unresolved. CDR3 length: 15 amino acids. V was clipped by 7 bases and J by 2 bases, with 12 bases between them. The germline CDR1 and CDR2 sequences are MNHEY and SMNVEV (reference sequence).

The V call is TRBV18, the J call TRBJ2-2; the match to TRBD2 covers 7 bases. The CDR3 loop spans 15 amino acids. V lost 2 bases to trimming and J lost 7 bases; unmatched junction nucleotides: 7. The germline V gene encodes CDR1 KGHSH and CDR2 LQKENI. The CDR3 spells CASSPRLSSGGELFF. In DNA, the CDR3 is TGTGCCAGCTCACCAAGGCTGTCTAGCGGCGGGGAGCTGTTTTTT.

This CDR3 is CASSMRTSGRLTDTQYF. CDR3 in DNA: TGTGCCAGTAGTATGCGGACTAGCGGGAGACTCACAGATACGCAGTATTTT. The rearrangement links TRBV19 to TRBJ2-3; 13 positions agree with TRBD2. The CDR3 contains 17 residues. With 3 bases clipped from V and 2 bases from J, the junction kept 5 bases outside the gene matches. Germline values: CDR1 LNHDA, CDR2 SQIVND (reference sequence).